A single sample gave rise to the 10 T cell receptor beta chains below, sequenced in a study of T cells after yellow fever vaccination. TCRdb called the 5' RACE reads again in MiXCR, with one record for every CDR3 protein. This table has approximately 550,000 distinct CDR3 sequences, approximately 13% appearing once. The sample consisted of PBMCs, taken on the day of the yellow fever booster vaccination. These receptors all stem from a man aged 25-45 years who received the YFV17D yellow fever vaccine.

This clonotype appeared many times. The chain links TRBV7-2 to TRBJ2-5; no reliable D call. This CDR3 is built from 13 residues. In germline, CDR1 is SGHTA, CDR2 FQGNSA. Trimming took 1 base from V and 1 from J, leaving 4 bases between them. Here the CDR3 DNA reads TGTGCCAGCAGCTTAGGGTTCCAAGAGACCCAGTACTTC. Its protein is CASSLGFQETQYF. Complete variable domain (other parts from reference TRBV7-2 and TRBJ2-5): GAGVSQSPSNKVTEKGKDVELRCDPISGHTALYWYRQSLGQGLEFLIYFQGNSAPDKSGLPSDRFSAERTGGSVSTLTIQRTQQEDSAVYLCASSLGFQETQYFGPGTRLLVL.

The chain links TRBV7-9 to TRBJ2-1; D remains unclear. The CDR3 runs to 12 residues. Germline CDR1 is SEHNR and CDR2 is FQNEAQ (reference sequence). V was pared by 7 bases and J by 4 bases, with 8 bases between. Written as DNA, the CDR3 is TGTGCCAGCACCCTCCGATACAATGAGCAGTTCTTC. Amino acid sequence: CASTLRYNEQFF.

V and J are TRBV18 and TRBJ2-1, with D possibly being TRBD1 (5 bases). The germline CDR1 and CDR2 sequences are KGHSH and LQKENI. CDR3 length: 15 residues. Trimming removed 3 bases at V and 7 bases at J, with 16 bases between. CDR3 in amino acids: CASSPSGTSGNEQFF. DNA of the CDR3: TGTGCCAGCTCACCTTCCGGCACCTCAGGGAATGAGCAGTTCTTC.

The chain has TRBV5-1 and TRBJ1-4; 11 nucleotides match TRBD1. The V gene end was trimmed by 0 bases and the J gene end by 7 bases; junction bases not matched to a gene: 2. This CDR3 is 15 amino acids long. Germline V CDR1 and CDR2: SGHRS, YFSETQ. The CDR3 is CASSLAGTGGEKLFF. In DNA, the CDR3 is TGCGCCAGCAGCTTGGCCGGGACAGGGGGTGAAAAACTGTTTTTT.

This clonotype was seen a few times. This sequence joins TRBV7-9 and TRBJ2-1; D call uncertain. Germline-derived CDR1 and CDR2 are SEHNR and FQNEAQ (reference sequence). Trimming removed 0 bases at V and 7 bases at J, with 10 bases between. CDR3 length: 14 residues. The CDR3 DNA is TGTGCCAGCAGCTTAGCCCCCGCTAGTAATGAGCAGTTCTTC. Residues: CASSLAPASNEQFF.

The chain uses TRBV29-1 and TRBJ2-2, with 11 bases fitting TRBD1. The V gene end was trimmed by 6 bases and the J gene end by 4 bases; junction bases not matched to a gene: 4. The CDR3 runs to 14 residues. Germline V lookup: CDR1 SQVTM, CDR2 ANQGSEA. The CDR3 reads CSVRTGGGTGELFF. The CDR3, as DNA: TGCAGCGTCCGGACAGGGGGCGGCACCGGGGAGCTGTTTTTT.

The V gene is TRBV20-1, the J gene TRBJ2-5; D possibly matches TRBD1 or TRBD2 (5 bases each). The germline V gene has CDR1 DFQATT and CDR2 SNEGSKA (reference sequence). The germline V and J ends were trimmed by 6 bases and 7 bases, with 12 bases remaining between them. This CDR3 has 11 amino acids. CDR3 DNA sequence: TGCAGTGCCTACAATGGGGGGACCCAGTACTTC. This codes for CSAYNGGTQYF.

V is TRBV20-1 and J is TRBJ2-7; 8 bases map to TRBD1. Germline V lookup: CDR1 DFQATT, CDR2 SNEGSKA (reference sequence). The CDR3 spans 14 residues. The V segment lost 5 bases and the J segment 0 bases; nucleotides outside the gene matches: 6. The DNA for the CDR3 is TGCAGTGCTGCCCAGGGGGCGAGCTCCTACGAGCAGTACTTC. Translation gives CSAAQGASSYEQYF.

The chain employs TRBV6-5 and TRBJ1-1; no clear D. Between the trimmed V and J ends, which lost 2 bases and 5 bases, there was a span of 12 bases. The CDR3 length is 14 residues. Looked up from germline, CDR1 is MNHEY and CDR2 is SVGAGI. CDR3 DNA sequence: TGTGCCAGCAGTTACGCCCCTCCGAGGACTGAAGCTTTCTTT. The encoded protein is CASSYAPPRTEAFF.

The chain links TRBV12-3 or TRBV12-4 to TRBJ2-3; D possibly corresponds to TRBD2 (6 bases). This CDR3 has 14 residues. V shed 11 bases and J shed 1 base, with 16 bases lying between them. This CDR3 is CAGGLLPRTDTQYF. The CDR3 coding sequence is TGTGCCGGGGGACTGCTGCCCCGCACAGATACGCAGTATTTT.